These 7 T cell receptor beta chains originate from one sample sequenced in a study of PD-L1 blockade in urothelial cancer. Time point defined: peripheral blood 6 weeks after treatment start. TCRdb's table, derived via immunoSEQ multiplex PCR, lists solely in-frame clones and lacks some. The repertoire consists of 95,000 to 130,000 clones, with 80% to 90% occurring once and the leading ten covering 1.5% to 2%. Material: PBMCs, obtained around atezolizumab (anti-PD-L1) treatment. The origin of the receptors is a man aged 55-75 years with urothelial cancer.

Only one count was recorded for this clone. The chain couples TRBV27 to TRBJ1-4, with D perhaps matching TRBD1 (5 bases). The germline V gene encodes CDR1 MNHEY and CDR2 SMNVEV (reference sequence). Between the trimmed V and J ends, which lost 7 bases and 8 bases, there was a span of 14 bases. This CDR3 has 13 residues. The CDR3 DNA sequence: TGTGCCAGCAAAGACAGCGTTCGGGAAAAACTGTTTTTT. Protein product: CASKDSVREKLFF.

The CDR3 DNA reads as TGTGCCAGCAGCGCAGGGACAGGGGCGACTGAAGCTTTCTTT. Its translation is CASSAGTGATEAFF. This chain joins TRBV9 and TRBJ1-1, with 10 bases matching TRBD1. This CDR3 spans 14 amino acids. Per the germline V gene, CDR1 is SGDLS and CDR2 is YYNGEE. Trimming removed 3 bases from V and 5 bases from J; junction bases left unmatched: 4.

J is TRBJ2-1 and V is TRBV11-2, with 11 bases lining up with TRBD2. Germline CDR1 reads SGHAT; CDR2 reads FQNNGV. The CDR3 runs to 16 residues. The V segment lost 5 bases and the J segment 6 bases; nucleotides outside the gene matches: 9. The CDR3 protein is CASSPRLAGRGNEQFF. CDR3 DNA sequence: TGTGCCAGCAGCCCCAGACTAGCGGGGAGGGGCAATGAGCAGTTCTTC.

The chain uses TRBV9 and TRBJ1-4, with D perhaps matching TRBD1 (6 bases). This CDR3 has 16 amino acids. V lost 0 bases and J 8 bases, leaving 17 bases between the germline ends. Germline loops: CDR1 SGDLS, CDR2 YYNGEE. The CDR3 loop reads CASSVGVAGVQEKLFF. CDR3 bases: TGTGCCAGCAGCGTAGGGGTGGCAGGGGTGCAAGAAAAACTGTTTTTT.

This chain connects TRBV10-3 to TRBJ2-1; 7 positions agree with TRBD1. CDR1 and CDR2 from the germline V gene are ENHRY and SYGVKD. The ends lost 9 bases at V and 3 bases at J; junction bases unmatched: 5. This CDR3 spans 13 amino acids. The CDR3 DNA is TGTGCCATTTCACAGGGGAACTACAATGAGCAGTTCTTC. It codes for CAISQGNYNEQFF.

The chain uses TRBV7-2 and TRBJ1-3, with no clear D. The V end was cut by 5 bases, the J end by 0 bases, with 14 bases between. This CDR3 is 16 amino acids long. Looked up from germline, CDR1 is SGHTA and CDR2 is FQGNSA. CDR3 DNA sequence: TGTGCCAGCAGCCCACTAGCCGCCGACTCTGGAAACACCATATATTTT. Its translation is CASSPLAADSGNTIYF.

J is TRBJ1-4 and V is TRBV27; TRBD1 aligns across 7 bases. The V gene end was trimmed by 5 bases and the J gene end by 4 bases; junction bases not matched to a gene: 10. The length of the CDR3 is 16 residues. Germline CDR1 is MNHEY and CDR2 is SMNVEV (reference sequence). CDR3 amino acids: CASSPTGVVGNEKLFF. The CDR3 nucleotides are TGTGCCAGCAGTCCCACAGGGGTAGTGGGTAATGAAAAACTGTTTTTT.